The rows below give T cell receptor beta chains drawn from one sample of a study of Ad26.COV2.S vaccination and SARS-CoV-2 variants. Repertoires were generated with immunoSEQ multiplex PCR, while TCRdb's copy carries only in-frame clones and drops some. The table records 350,000 to 400,000 clones, around nine tenths of them present only once. The sequences come from peripheral blood, collected in a trial of Ad26.COV2.S vaccine versus placebo. Receptors were obtained from a person between 18 and 60 years old who received the Ad26.COV2.S COVID-19 vaccine or a placebo. Both conserved end residues are part of each CDR3. Each record gives: J gene, clone size, V gene, D gene, CDR3 protein, CDR3 DNA. The D gene is left open where the match is weak. Clone size appears in some rows only: once, few, many, or a class for an expanded clone.

TRBJ2-7 | . | TRBV5-5 | . | CASSSRSGGLSYEQYF | TGTGCCAGCAGTTCCCGGTCCGGGGGACTCTCCTACGAGCAGTACTTC
TRBJ1-5 | . | TRBV6-2/TRBV6-3 | . | CASSSPIRYQPQHF | TGTGCCAGCAGTAGCCCCATCCGATACCAGCCCCAGCATTTT
TRBJ2-1 | . | TRBV13 | TRBD1 | CASSRDRVNNEQFF | TGTGCCAGCAGCCGGGACAGGGTGAACAATGAGCAGTTCTTC
TRBJ1-4 | . | TRBV6-5 | TRBD1 | CASSYGTGGEKLFF | TGTGCCAGCAGTTACGGGACAGGGGGTGAAAAACTGTTTTTT
TRBJ1-5 | . | TRBV3-1/TRBV3-2 | . | CASSQDPNQPQHF | TGTGCCAGCAGCCAGGACCCAAATCAGCCCCAGCATTTT
TRBJ2-3 | . | TRBV18 | . | CASSPPRGASTDTQYF | TGTGCCAGCTCACCCCCCAGGGGCGCTAGCACAGATACGCAGTATTTT
TRBJ1-1 | . | TRBV19 | . | CASRVRGSEAFF | TGTGCCAGTAGGGTACGGGGATCTGAAGCTTTCTTT
TRBJ2-1 | . | TRBV6-5 | TRBD2 | CASRLAGDNEQFF | TGTGCCAGCAGACTAGCGGGGGACAATGAGCAGTTCTTC
TRBJ2-1 | . | TRBV6-6 | . | CASSQRTVRFSYNEQFF | TGTGCCAGCAGTCAAAGGACAGTTAGATTCTCCTACAATGAGCAGTTCTTC
TRBJ1-1 | . | TRBV10-3 | . | CAITAEGGGTEAFF | TGTGCCATCACCGCGGAGGGCGGGGGTACTGAAGCTTTCTTT
TRBJ1-2 | few | TRBV4-2 | . | CASSPRVAPGGYTF | TGTGCCAGCAGCCCACGGGTGGCTCCTGGCGGCTACACCTTC
TRBJ2-7 | . | TRBV6-5 | TRBD2 | CASTQREGSYEQYF | TGTGCCAGCACCCAGCGGGAGGGATCCTACGAGCAGTACTTC
TRBJ1-2 | . | TRBV27 | . | CASGRTRGNGYTF | TGTGCCAGCGGCCGGACCAGGGGAAACGGCTACACCTTC
TRBJ1-3 | . | TRBV5-1 | . | CASRGTSSGNTIYF | TGCGCCAGCAGGGGGACTAGCTCTGGAAACACCATATATTTT
TRBJ1-1 | . | TRBV2 | . | CASSDAGASSNTEAFF | TGTGCCAGCAGTGATGCAGGGGCCAGCTCGAACACTGAAGCTTTCTTT